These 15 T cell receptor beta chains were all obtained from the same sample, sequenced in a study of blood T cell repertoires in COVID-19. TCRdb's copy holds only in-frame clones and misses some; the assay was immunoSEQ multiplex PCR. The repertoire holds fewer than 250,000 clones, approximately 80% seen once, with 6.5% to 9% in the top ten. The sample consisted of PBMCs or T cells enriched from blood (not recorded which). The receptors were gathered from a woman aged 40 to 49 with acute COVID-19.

The CDR3 DNA sequence: TGCAGCGTTGTCGGACAGGGAGTGGGCTATGGCTACACCTTC. This sequence encodes CSVVGQGVGYGYTF. This chain joins TRBV29-1 and TRBJ1-2, with TRBD1 matching 8 bases. The CDR3 totals 14 residues. V was clipped by 4 bases and J by 4 bases; unmatched bases: 8. From germline, CDR1 is SQVTM and CDR2 ANQGSEA.

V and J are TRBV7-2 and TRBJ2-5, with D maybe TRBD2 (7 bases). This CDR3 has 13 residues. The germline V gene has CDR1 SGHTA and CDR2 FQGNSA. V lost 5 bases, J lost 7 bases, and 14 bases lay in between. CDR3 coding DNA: TGTGCCAGCAGCCAAGGGGGGGCCGGGACCCAGTACTTC. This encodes CASSQGGAGTQYF.

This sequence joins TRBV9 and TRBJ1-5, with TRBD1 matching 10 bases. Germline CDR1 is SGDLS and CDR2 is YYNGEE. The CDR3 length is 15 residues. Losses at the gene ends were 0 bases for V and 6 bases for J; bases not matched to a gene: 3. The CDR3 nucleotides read TGTGCCAGCAGCGTAGGTGGGACAGGGGTTCAGCCCCAGCATTTT. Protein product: CASSVGGTGVQPQHF.

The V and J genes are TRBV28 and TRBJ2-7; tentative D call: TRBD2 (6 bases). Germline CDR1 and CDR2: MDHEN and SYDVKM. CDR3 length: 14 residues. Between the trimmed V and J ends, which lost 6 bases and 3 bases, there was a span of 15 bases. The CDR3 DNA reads TGTGCCAGCAGACCCCCGGGACTCTACTACGAGCAGTACTTC. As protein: CASRPPGLYYEQYF.

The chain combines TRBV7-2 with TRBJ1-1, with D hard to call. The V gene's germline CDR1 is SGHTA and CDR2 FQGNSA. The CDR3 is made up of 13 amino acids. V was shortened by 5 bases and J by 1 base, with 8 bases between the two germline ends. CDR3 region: CASSLTPNTEAFF. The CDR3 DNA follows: TGTGCCAGCAGCCTCACACCGAACACTGAAGCTTTCTTT.

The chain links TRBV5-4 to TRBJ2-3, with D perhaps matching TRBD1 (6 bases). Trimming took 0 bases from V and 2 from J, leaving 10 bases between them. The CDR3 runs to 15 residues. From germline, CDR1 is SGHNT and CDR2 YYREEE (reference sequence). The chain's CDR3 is CASSLEPGDTDTQYF. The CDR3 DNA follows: TGTGCCAGCAGCTTGGAGCCAGGGGACACAGATACGCAGTATTTT.

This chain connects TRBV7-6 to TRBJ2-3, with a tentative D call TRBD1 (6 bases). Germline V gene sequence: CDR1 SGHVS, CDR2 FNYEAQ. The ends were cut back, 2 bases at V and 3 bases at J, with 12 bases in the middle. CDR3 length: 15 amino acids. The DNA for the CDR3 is TGTGCCAGCAGCTTAATGGCTCAGGGGACAGATACGCAGTATTTT. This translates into CASSLMAQGTDTQYF.

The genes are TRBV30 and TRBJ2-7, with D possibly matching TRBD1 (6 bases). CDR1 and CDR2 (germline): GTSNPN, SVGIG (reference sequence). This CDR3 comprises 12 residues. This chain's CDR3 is CSGPRGRYEQYF. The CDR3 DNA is TGTTCGGGACCCAGGGGTCGCTACGAGCAGTACTTC.

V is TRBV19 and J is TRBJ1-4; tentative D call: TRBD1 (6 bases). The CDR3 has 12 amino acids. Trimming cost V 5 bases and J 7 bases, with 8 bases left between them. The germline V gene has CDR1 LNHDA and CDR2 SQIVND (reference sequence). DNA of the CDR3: TGTGCCAGTAGTTCGACAGGTGAAAAACTGTTTTTT. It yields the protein CASSSTGEKLFF. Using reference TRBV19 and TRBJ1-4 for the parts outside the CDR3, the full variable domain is DGGITQSPKYLFRKEGQNVTLSCEQNLNHDAMYWYRQDPGQGLRLIYYSQIVNDFQKGDIAEGYSVSREKKESFPLTVTSAQKNPTAFYLCASSSTGEKLFFGSGTQLSVL.

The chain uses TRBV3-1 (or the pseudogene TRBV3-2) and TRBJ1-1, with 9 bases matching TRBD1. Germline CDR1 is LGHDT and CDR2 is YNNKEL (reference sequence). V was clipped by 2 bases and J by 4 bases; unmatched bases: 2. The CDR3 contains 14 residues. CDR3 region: CASSQTTGGTEAFF. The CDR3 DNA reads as TGTGCCAGCAGCCAAACGACAGGGGGCACTGAAGCTTTCTTT.

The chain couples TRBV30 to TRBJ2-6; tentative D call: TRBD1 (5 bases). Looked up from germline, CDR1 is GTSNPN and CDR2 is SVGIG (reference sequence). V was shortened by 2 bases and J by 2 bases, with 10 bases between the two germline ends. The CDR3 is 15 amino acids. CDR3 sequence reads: CAWSKSRAGANVLTF. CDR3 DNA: TGTGCCTGGAGTAAGAGCAGGGCTGGGGCCAACGTCCTGACTTTC.

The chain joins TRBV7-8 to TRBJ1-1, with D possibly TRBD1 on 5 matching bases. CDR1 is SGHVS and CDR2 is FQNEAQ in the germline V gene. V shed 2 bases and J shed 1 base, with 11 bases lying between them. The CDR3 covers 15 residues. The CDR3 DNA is TGTGCCAGCAGCTTATATCAGGGCCCGAACACTGAAGCTTTCTTT. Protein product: CASSLYQGPNTEAFF.

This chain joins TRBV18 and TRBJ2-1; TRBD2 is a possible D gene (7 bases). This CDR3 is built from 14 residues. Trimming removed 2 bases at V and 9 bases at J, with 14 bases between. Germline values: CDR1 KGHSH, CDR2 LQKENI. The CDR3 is CASSPVPGGPEQFF. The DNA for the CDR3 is TGTGCCAGCTCACCAGTCCCGGGGGGCCCTGAGCAGTTCTTC. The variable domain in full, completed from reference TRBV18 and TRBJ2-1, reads NAGVMQNPRHLVRRRGQEARLRCSPMKGHSHVYWYRQLPEEGLKFMVYLQKENIIDESGMPKERFSAEFPKEGPSILRIQQVVRGDSAAYFCASSPVPGGPEQFFGPGTRLTVL.

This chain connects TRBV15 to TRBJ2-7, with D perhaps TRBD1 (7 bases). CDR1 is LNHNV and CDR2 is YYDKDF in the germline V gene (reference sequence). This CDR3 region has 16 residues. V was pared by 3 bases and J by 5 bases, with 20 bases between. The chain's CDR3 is CATSSLIETGRNEQYF. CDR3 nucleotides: TGTGCCACCAGCAGTTTGATCGAGACAGGGAGGAACGAGCAGTACTTC.

CDR3 region: CASSLEGSSYEQYF. In DNA, the CDR3 is TGCGCCAGCAGCTTGGAAGGGAGCTCCTACGAGCAGTACTTC. The J gene is TRBJ2-7, the V gene TRBV5-1, with D possibly TRBD2 on 5 matching bases. Per the germline V gene, CDR1 is SGHRS and CDR2 is YFSETQ. Trimming cost V 0 bases and J 0 bases, with 7 bases left between them. This CDR3 has 14 amino acids.